This T cell receptor (beta chain) was observed in a study of blood T cells in healthy people across ages. Trimming shortened V by 3 bases and J by 3 bases, and 11 bases separated the two germline ends. From germline, CDR1 is DFQATT and CDR2 SNEGSKA (reference sequence). This CDR3 is 13 amino acids long. A J-beta primer mix and a sample-barcoded 5' primer were used in a second PCR of about 7 to 12 cycles. Each cDNA molecule, via a template-switch adaptor with 12 random nucleotides, was tagged. Each CDR3 protein gets one entry after TCRdb re-called the 5' RACE reads with MiXCR. The data contain over 1,200,000 distinct CDR3 sequences, roughly 64% of them singletons. There are a few counts of this clonotype.

This TCR derives from a young man in good health. The sample consisted of blood. This rearrangement joins TRBV20-1 to TRBJ1-2, with D possibly matching TRBD1 (5 bases). CDR3 sequence (DNA): TGCAGTGCTAGGGATGTAGGGGACTATGGCTACACCTTC. This gives the protein CSARDVGDYGYTF.